Following are 5 T cell receptor beta chains from one sample sequenced in a study of CD8 T cells in ankylosing spondylitis. Points from the study as a whole: Characteristic of ankylosing spondylitis blood, it appeared, was a TCR beta motif comprising roughly 8 highly homologous variants.

TCRdb used MiXCR to reprocess the 5' RACE reads, holding one entry per CDR3 protein. The table includes roughly 370,000 distinct CDR3 sequences, approximately 20% detected once. For these receptors, no antigen is known. The sample comprised blood, either unsorted or a sorted T cell fraction (not recorded which). These receptors were collected from a male donor with ankylosing spondylitis.

The chain couples TRBV12-3 or TRBV12-4 to TRBJ2-7, with TRBD1 as a possible D gene (6 bases). V shed 3 bases and J shed 0 bases, with 12 bases lying between them. The CDR3 covers 15 residues. The CDR3 nucleotides are TGTGCCAGCAGTTTCGTCCAGGGACACTCCTACGAGCAGTACTTC. It yields the protein CASSFVQGHSYEQYF.

The rearrangement uses TRBV3-1 and TRBJ2-2; 7 nucleotides agree with TRBD1. Per germline, CDR1 LGHDT and CDR2 YNNKEL (reference sequence). Trimming at V came to 3 bases and at J to 3 bases, leaving 7 bases not matched to a gene. The CDR3 totals 16 residues. CDR3 in DNA: TGTGCCAGCAGCCATGTACAGGGGTCGTACACCGGGGAGCTGTTTTTT. Its translation: CASSHVQGSYTGELFF.

This clonotype was counted at least ten times. The J gene is TRBJ2-7, the V gene TRBV12-3 or TRBV12-4; TRBD2 is a possible D gene (6 bases). The CDR3 has 14 amino acids. V gave up 8 bases and J gave up 4 bases, with 18 bases separating them. As DNA, the CDR3 is TGTGCCAGCTCTCCAGGCGGGGATCGGTACGAGCAGTACTTC. Amino acids: CASSPGGDRYEQYF.

The chain combines TRBV5-1 with TRBJ1-2; tentatively, D is TRBD1 (6 bases). Germline V gene sequence: CDR1 SGHRS, CDR2 YFSETQ. The CDR3 has 14 amino acids. The germline V and J ends were trimmed by 5 bases and 0 bases, with 11 bases remaining between them. The CDR3 is CASREGTSNYGYTF. CDR3 nucleotides: TGCGCCAGCAGGGAGGGGACATCTAACTATGGCTACACCTTC.

This sequence joins TRBV18 and TRBJ1-5; TRBD1 aligns across 7 bases. The CDR3 runs to 16 residues. Germline values: CDR1 KGHSH, CDR2 LQKENI. V was clipped by 3 bases and J by 4 bases; unmatched bases: 9. The CDR3 DNA sequence: TGTGCCAGCTCACCCTCCGACAGGGCCCGAAATCAGCCCCAGCATTTT. Translating gives CASSPSDRARNQPQHF.